A single sample gave rise to the 27 T cell receptor beta chains below, sequenced in a study of vaccination effects on CD4 cells after COVID-19. Produced via immunoSEQ multiplex PCR; TCRdb's table is partial and in-frame only. The data contain about 20,000 clones, about 74% of them singletons. Their antigens remain unidentified. With the ViraFEST assay, the study expanded antigen-specific CD4+ T cells using viral peptide pools, then sequenced them. Following culture for around 10 days, CD4+ T cells were isolated. A PCR test confirmed that the person had SARS-CoV-2 infection between March and December 2020. Specimen: CD4+ T cells from PBMCs cultured with SARS-CoV-2 spike peptides, collected before COVID-19 vaccination. Source of these receptors: a human donor who had a prior SARS-CoV-2 infection.

V usage is TRBV7-2 and J usage is TRBJ2-7, with 14 bases fitting TRBD2. CDR1 is SGHTA, CDR2 FQGNSA, per germline. There are 16 residues in the CDR3. Trimming cost V 4 bases and J 3 bases; bases outside gene matches: 5. The CDR3, as DNA: TGTGCCAGCAGCTCGAGGACTAGCGGGAGGCTCTACGAGCAGTACTTC. Translating gives CASSSRTSGRLYEQYF.

The CDR3: CASSEGSGSADTQYF. The CDR3, as DNA: TGTGCCAGCAGTGAGGGTAGCGGGAGTGCAGATACGCAGTATTTT. The chain uses TRBV6-1 and TRBJ2-3; 9 positions agree with TRBD2. The CDR3 contains 15 residues. Losses at the gene ends were 3 bases for V and 4 bases for J; bases not matched to a gene: 5. The germline V gene has CDR1 MNHNS and CDR2 SASEGT.

The J gene is TRBJ2-5, the V gene TRBV9; unclear D gene. V lost 0 bases and J 7 bases, leaving 10 bases between the germline ends. Germline assignment: CDR1 SGDLS and CDR2 YYNGEE. CDR3 length equals 13 residues. The CDR3 coding sequence is TGTGCCAGCAGCGTAGAAATAGCTTCGACCCAGTACTTC. Residues: CASSVEIASTQYF.

The chain combines TRBV30 with TRBJ2-2; tentative D call: TRBD2 (5 bases). The CDR3 covers 13 residues. V lost 0 bases and J 6 bases, leaving 8 bases between the germline ends. CDR1 is GTSNPN, CDR2 SVGIG, per germline (reference sequence). The CDR3 is CAWSVLGPGELFF. The CDR3 nucleotides read TGTGCCTGGAGTGTACTAGGTCCCGGGGAGCTGTTTTTT.

The rearrangement joins TRBV27 to TRBJ1-2; D not certain. V was cut by 2 bases and J by 5 bases, with 12 bases left in between. Germline lookup yields CDR1 MNHEY and CDR2 SMNVEV (reference sequence). The CDR3 extends over 14 amino acids. The CDR3 region is CASSLKPNPYGYTF. CDR3 bases: TGTGCCAGCAGTTTAAAGCCAAATCCGTATGGCTACACCTTC.

The chain uses TRBV27 and TRBJ2-1; 8 positions match TRBD1. The CDR3 covers 17 residues. J gave up 1 base and V 8 bases, and 13 bases lay outside the gene matches. Per the germline V gene, CDR1 is MNHEY and CDR2 is SMNVEV (reference sequence). The CDR3 DNA follows: TGTGCCAGCGAACGATACTCAGGGGGCGCTTCCTACAATGAGCAGTTCTTC. This gives the protein CASERYSGGASYNEQFF.

This clone showed up just a few times. The chain recombines TRBV5-1 with TRBJ2-7, with D uncertain. Germline CDR1 SGHRS, CDR2 YFSETQ. The CDR3 length is 13 residues. V lost 2 bases and J 2 bases, leaving 8 bases between the germline ends. The CDR3: CASSFAPAYEQYF. In DNA, the CDR3 is TGCGCCAGCAGCTTTGCCCCGGCCTACGAGCAGTACTTC.

This clone was seen just once. The chain recombines TRBV2 with TRBJ2-1; a weak D match, TRBD2 (5 bases). CDR3 length equals 13 residues. V lost 5 bases, J lost 2 bases, and 7 bases lay in between. Germline CDR1 SNHLY, CDR2 FYNNEI. The CDR3 bases are TGTGCCAGCAGTAGCGGAGCCTACAATGAGCAGTTCTTC. Translated, it gives CASSSGAYNEQFF. Supplemented by reference TRBV2 and TRBJ2-1, the full variable domain reads EPEVTQTPSHQVTQMGQEVILRCVPISNHLYFYWYRQILGQKVEFLVSFYNNEISEKSEIFDDQFSVERPDGSNFTLKIRSTKLEDSAMYFCASSSGAYNEQFFGPGTRLTVL.

The V and J genes are TRBV7-9 and TRBJ1-4; 7 nucleotides align to TRBD1. Per the germline V gene, CDR1 is SEHNR and CDR2 is FQNEAQ (reference sequence). The CDR3 runs 14 residues. V dropped 1 base and J dropped 7; count of bases not matched to a gene: 3. The CDR3 region is CASSLGDRAEKLFF. The DNA of the CDR3 is TGTGCCAGCAGCTTAGGTGACAGGGCTGAAAAACTGTTTTTT.

This chain uses TRBV30 with TRBJ2-5; D gene ambiguous. This CDR3 is 13 amino acids long. The V end lost 1 base, the J end lost 4 bases, and 10 bases lay between the germline ends. Germline loops: CDR1 GTSNPN, CDR2 SVGIG (reference sequence). The CDR3 loop reads CAWSAAVGETQYF. In DNA form, the CDR3 reads TGTGCCTGGAGTGCGGCAGTTGGAGAGACCCAGTACTTC.

The rearrangement uses TRBV4-2 and TRBJ2-7; TRBD1 might be the D (6 bases). The CDR3 consists of 15 residues. Trimming cost V 1 base and J 4 bases, with 14 bases left between them. The germline V gene encodes CDR1 LGHNA and CDR2 YNFKEQ. CDR3 amino acids: CASSQGRGGFYEQYF. The CDR3 DNA reads as TGTGCCAGCAGCCAAGGCAGGGGCGGATTTTACGAGCAGTACTTC.

The chain couples TRBV18 to TRBJ1-1; no definite D call. The CDR3 spans 14 residues. V was pared by 3 bases and J by 1 base, with 9 bases between. Per germline, CDR1 KGHSH and CDR2 LQKENI. The CDR3 loop reads CASSPLVGNTEAFF. CDR3 coding DNA: TGTGCCAGCTCACCTCTAGTGGGGAACACTGAAGCTTTCTTT.

This chain links TRBV27 with TRBJ2-7; TRBD1 agrees at 7 bases. The J segment lost 5 bases and the V segment lost 7 bases, leaving 8 bases of the junction unmatched. Germline assignment: CDR1 MNHEY and CDR2 SMNVEV (reference sequence). The CDR3 spans 13 residues. The DNA of the CDR3 is TGTGCCAGCAAAAGGACAGGTCACGACGAGCAGTACTTC. It codes for CASKRTGHDEQYF.

The rearrangement uses TRBV11-2 and TRBJ1-1; D ambiguous. CDR3 length: 15 residues. The V gene's germline CDR1 is SGHAT and CDR2 FQNNGV. V dropped 0 bases and J dropped 1 base, with 9 bases sitting between them. In nucleotides, the CDR3 is TGTGCCAGCAGCTTAGAATTTTCCCGGAACACTGAAGCTTTCTTT. Translating it yields CASSLEFSRNTEAFF. Using reference TRBV11-2 and TRBJ1-1 for the parts outside the CDR3, the full variable domain is EAGVAQSPRYKIIEKRQSVAFWCNPISGHATLYWYQQILGQGPKLLIQFQNNGVVDDSQLPKDRFSAERLKGVDSTLKIQPAKLEDSAVYLCASSLEFSRNTEAFFGQGTRLTVV.

The J gene is TRBJ1-6, the V gene TRBV20-1; D might be TRBD1 (6 bases). Trimming removed 3 bases from V and 7 bases from J, with 16 bases in between. The CDR3 sequence is 15 residues long. The germline CDR1 and CDR2 sequences are DFQATT and SNEGSKA (reference sequence). The CDR3 reads CSASIQGIRNSPLHF. Written as DNA, the CDR3 is TGCAGTGCTAGTATTCAGGGGATTAGGAATTCACCCCTCCACTTT.

The chain recombines TRBV13 with TRBJ1-1; TRBD1 matches at 8 bases. The CDR3 totals 19 residues. Germline V gene data show CDR1 as PRHDT and CDR2 as FYEKMQ (reference sequence). V shed 4 bases and J 4 bases; nucleotides not matched to a gene: 20. CDR3 sequence (DNA): TGTGCCAGCAGCTCGGACCCGAGACAGGGGACGACTCAGGGCACTGAAGCTTTCTTT. Translation: CASSSDPRQGTTQGTEAFF.

The J gene is TRBJ2-3, the V gene TRBV7-2; D gene unclear. Trimming pared 5 bases from V and 0 bases from J, leaving 15 bases between. This CDR3 has 16 amino acids. Germline lookup yields CDR1 SGHTA and CDR2 FQGNSA. CDR3 DNA sequence: TGTGCCAGCAGCCCCTCTGGTACCTCTAGCACAGATACGCAGTATTTT. Protein sequence: CASSPSGTSSTDTQYF.

J is TRBJ2-5 and V is TRBV20-1, with 11 bases that match TRBD2. Germline CDR1 DFQATT, CDR2 SNEGSKA (reference sequence). The ends lost 3 bases at V and 7 bases at J; junction bases unmatched: 16. CDR3 length: 17 residues. The CDR3 sequence: CSASTSGSLSLAGTQYF. The CDR3 coding sequence is TGCAGTGCTAGTACTAGCGGGAGTCTAAGTTTAGCGGGGACCCAGTACTTC.

The chain has TRBV3-1 (or the pseudogene TRBV3-2) and TRBJ2-5, with 11 bases fitting TRBD2. J lost 5 bases, V lost 4 bases, and 6 bases had no gene match. CDR3 length: 15 amino acids. Germline CDR1 and CDR2: LGHDT and YNNKEL (reference sequence). Written as DNA, the CDR3 is TGTGCCAGCAGCCGACTAGCGGGATTGGGGGAGACCCAGTACTTC. Its translation is CASSRLAGLGETQYF.

The chain links TRBV10-3 to TRBJ2-5; no clear D. V shed 0 bases and J shed 1 base, with 3 bases lying between them. The CDR3 consists of 13 residues. Per the germline V gene, CDR1 is ENHRY and CDR2 is SYGVKD. The DNA of the CDR3 is TGTGCCATCAGTGAGTCTACCCAAGAGACCCAGTACTTC. This encodes CAISESTQETQYF.

The rearrangement links TRBV3-1 (or the pseudogene TRBV3-2) to TRBJ2-7; D is unresolved. The CDR3 runs 14 residues. Between the trimmed V and J ends, which lost 3 bases and 6 bases, there was a span of 15 bases. Germline V gives CDR1 LGHDT, CDR2 YNNKEL (reference sequence). This CDR3 is CASSQIGIGSEQYF. CDR3 nucleotides: TGTGCCAGCAGCCAGATAGGCATCGGAAGCGAGCAGTACTTC.

The chain uses TRBV30 and TRBJ2-7, with unresolved D. CDR3 size: 14 residues. The germline V gene encodes CDR1 GTSNPN and CDR2 SVGIG (reference sequence). The ends were cut back, 0 bases at V and 3 bases at J, with 12 bases in the middle. The CDR3 sequence: CAWSVRVTFYEQYF. In DNA form, the CDR3 reads TGTGCCTGGAGTGTACGTGTGACTTTCTACGAGCAGTACTTC.

The rearrangement uses TRBV4-2 and TRBJ2-3; D not certain. Germline lookup yields CDR1 LGHNA and CDR2 YNFKEQ. CDR3 size: 15 residues. The germline V and J ends were trimmed by 0 bases and 2 bases, with 9 bases remaining between them. The DNA of the CDR3 is TGTGCCAGCAGCCAAGATTATCTACCCACAGATACGCAGTATTTT. It yields the protein CASSQDYLPTDTQYF.

This clone came up once. The chain links TRBV4-3 to TRBJ2-7; the D gene is possibly TRBD2 (6 bases). The CDR3 has 16 residues. V was cut by 2 bases and J by 5 bases, with 19 bases left in between. CDR1 LGHNA and CDR2 YSLEER come from the germline V gene. The CDR3 region has the DNA TGCGCCAGCAGCCAAAGATGGTCGGGGGATACCCACGAGCAGTACTTC. Encoded protein: CASSQRWSGDTHEQYF.

V usage is TRBV30 and J usage is TRBJ1-6; the match to TRBD1 covers 8 bases. Germline V gene lookup returns CDR1 GTSNPN and CDR2 SVGIG (reference sequence). There are 14 residues in the CDR3. V dropped 3 bases and J dropped 8; count of bases not matched to a gene: 6. In DNA, the CDR3 is TGTGCCTGGAGGAGGGACAGGTCGTATTCACCCCTCCACTTT. Its translation is CAWRRDRSYSPLHF.

In this sample, this clone turned up once. The chain joins TRBV7-2 to TRBJ1-3; D call uncertain. V lost 5 bases and J lost 0, with 14 bases in between. Germline assignment: CDR1 SGHTA and CDR2 FQGNSA. The CDR3 length is 16 residues. In DNA form, the CDR3 reads TGTGCCAGCAGCCCAATCCCACCGGGCTCTGGAAACACCATATATTTT. Protein product: CASSPIPPGSGNTIYF.

The chain couples TRBV4-1 to TRBJ2-3; no firm D call. Germline assignment: CDR1 MGHRA and CDR2 YSYEKL. This CDR3 spans 14 amino acids. The ends were cut back, 2 bases at V and 4 bases at J, with 10 bases in the middle. This CDR3 reads CASSQMVWADTQYF. CDR3 DNA sequence: TGCGCCAGCAGCCAAATGGTCTGGGCAGATACGCAGTATTTT.